These 22 T cell receptor beta chains were sequenced from one sample in a study of T cells in Graves' hyperthyroidism and ophthalmopathy. There were TCR beta CDR3 regions amplified from RNA transcripts. A set of HTBI primers served as the primers for a first-round RT-PCR of the TCR CDR3. TCRdb itself ran the multiplex PCR reads through MiXCR, one entry per CDR3 protein. The sample records 400,000 to 600,000 distinct CDR3 sequences, about 16% being singletons. Sample: blood. These receptors were obtained from a woman aged 25-40 years with Graves' ophthalmopathy.

The CDR3 DNA follows: TGTGCCAGCAGCTTACGGGGGTTTAATTCACCCCTCCACTTT. This sequence encodes CASSLRGFNSPLHF. The chain joins TRBV7-2 to TRBJ1-6, with TRBD1 as a possible D gene (5 bases). Trimming removed 2 bases from V and 6 bases from J, with 8 bases in between. CDR3 length equals 14 residues. Germline lookup yields CDR1 SGHTA and CDR2 FQGNSA.

The chain recombines TRBV4-3 with TRBJ2-2; no firm D call. CDR1 LGHNA and CDR2 YSLEER come from the germline V gene. The CDR3 contains 13 residues. V gave up 1 base and J gave up 5 bases, with 5 bases separating them. The CDR3 spells CASSQVQTGELFF. CDR3 sequence (DNA): TGCGCCAGCAGCCAAGTACAGACCGGGGAGCTGTTTTTT.

This clonotype was picked up many times. The chain uses TRBV18 and TRBJ2-1; 7 bases are shared with TRBD1. CDR3 length: 17 amino acids. V was pared by 4 bases and J by 0 bases, with 9 bases of the junction left unmatched. Germline CDR1 reads KGHSH; CDR2 reads LQKENI. The CDR3 loop is CASSQSAPGGSYNEQFF. The CDR3 DNA reads TGTGCCAGCTCACAAAGTGCCCCAGGGGGCTCCTACAATGAGCAGTTCTTC.

The chain has TRBV7-6 and TRBJ2-3; the D gene is possibly TRBD1 (5 bases). Germline V gene data show CDR1 as SGHVS and CDR2 as FNYEAQ. There are 14 residues in the CDR3. The V end was cut by 5 bases, the J end by 2 bases, with 11 bases between. In DNA, the CDR3 is TGTGCCAGCAGCCCCGTGACAGCCACAGATACGCAGTATTTT. Its protein product is CASSPVTATDTQYF.

This clonotype was observed many times. The chain is built from TRBV11-1 and TRBJ2-1; 9 bases align to TRBD1. This CDR3 contains 15 residues. Germline CDR1 and CDR2: SGHAT and FQDESV (reference sequence). V trimming: 4 bases; J trimming: 3 bases; junction bases outside the gene matches: 4. CDR3 region: CASSSKTGGYNEQFF. The CDR3 DNA sequence: TGTGCCAGCAGCTCGAAGACAGGGGGCTACAATGAGCAGTTCTTC.

Ten or more counts support this clonotype. This sequence joins TRBV6-2 or TRBV6-3 and TRBJ1-5, with D unclear. Germline V gene lookup returns CDR1 MNHEY and CDR2 SVGEGT. V was cut by 6 bases and J by 4 bases, with 13 bases left in between. This CDR3 contains 14 residues. The CDR3 sequence is CASSPLYQNQPQHF. CDR3 nucleotide sequence: TGTGCCAGCAGCCCACTGTACCAAAATCAGCCCCAGCATTTT.

The V and J genes are TRBV28 and TRBJ2-3, with D possibly being TRBD2 (7 bases). V was cut by 1 base and J by 1 base, with 15 bases left in between. The CDR3 runs to 17 residues. From germline, CDR1 is MDHEN and CDR2 SYDVKM. The CDR3 coding sequence is TGTGCCAGCAGTTTATTGTTCGGGGGGCGGGGCACAGATACGCAGTATTTT. This gives the protein CASSLLFGGRGTDTQYF.

DNA of the CDR3: TGCAGTGCTAGAGATCCGTCCGGGGACGAGCAGTACTTC. This translates into CSARDPSGDEQYF. The rearrangement joins TRBV20-1 to TRBJ2-7; the D gene is possibly TRBD2 (5 bases). CDR3 length: 13 amino acids. Trimming shortened V by 0 bases and J by 5 bases, and 11 bases separated the two germline ends. Germline-derived CDR1 and CDR2 are DFQATT and SNEGSKA (reference sequence).

This clonotype was seen at least ten times. This sequence joins TRBV5-1 and TRBJ1-1, with 12 bases identical to TRBD1. Germline V gene sequence: CDR1 SGHRS, CDR2 YFSETQ. V shed 2 bases and J 4 bases; nucleotides not matched to a gene: 6. This CDR3 comprises 16 residues. CDR3 in DNA: TGCGCCAGCAGCTTCCGGGACAGGGGGCGCGGCACTGAAGCTTTCTTT. It translates to CASSFRDRGRGTEAFF.

This clonotype has a count of ten or more. This chain uses TRBV28 with TRBJ2-1; 12 bases fit TRBD2. This CDR3 is 17 amino acids long. The junction had 5 bases not matched to a gene; V was cut back by 3 bases and J by 2 bases. The V gene's germline CDR1 is MDHEN and CDR2 SYDVKM. The CDR3 nucleotides are TGTGCCAGCAGTTTTGACAGGACTAGCGGGACCTACAATGAGCAGTTCTTC. It codes for CASSFDRTSGTYNEQFF.

This clonotype was found many times. V and J are TRBV20-1 and TRBJ2-1, with 8 bases that match TRBD1. Germline V gives CDR1 DFQATT, CDR2 SNEGSKA (reference sequence). The CDR3 runs 15 residues. V shed 6 bases, J shed 3 bases, and the junction held 10 bases outside the gene matches. CDR3 in DNA: TGCAGTGCCCCCAGTTCAGGGGGCGTCTACAATGAGCAGTTCTTC. It specifies CSAPSSGGVYNEQFF.

The sample holds one count of this clonotype. The chain is built from TRBV15 and TRBJ2-1, with D unclear. The CDR3 spans 15 residues. Trimming removed 8 bases at V and 6 bases at J, with 20 bases between. CDR1 is LNHNV, CDR2 YYDKDF, per germline (reference sequence). The CDR3 here is CATERGTTLSNEQFF. Written as DNA, the CDR3 is TGTGCCACCGAGCGAGGCACCACTTTAAGCAATGAGCAGTTCTTC.

This clonotype was seen repeatedly, ten times or more. The chain uses TRBV2 and TRBJ2-7; 12 nucleotides match TRBD2. The V gene's germline CDR1 is SNHLY and CDR2 FYNNEI. The CDR3 totals 18 residues. J gave up 3 bases and V 1 base, and 10 bases lay outside the gene matches. CDR3 loop: CASSEGTSGKRGLYEQYF. For the CDR3, the DNA is TGTGCCAGCAGTGAAGGGACTAGCGGGAAAAGGGGACTCTACGAGCAGTACTTC.

The chain recombines TRBV27 with TRBJ1-4; no reliable D call. Germline CDR1 reads MNHEY; CDR2 reads SMNVEV (reference sequence). Trimming removed 3 bases at V and 5 bases at J, with 7 bases between. The CDR3 runs 13 residues. CDR3 protein: CASSFNGNEKLFF. CDR3 in DNA: TGTGCCAGCAGTTTCAACGGAAATGAAAAACTGTTTTTT.

This clonotype was counted at least ten times. The chain employs TRBV20-1 and TRBJ2-1, with unresolved D. This CDR3 region has 10 residues. V lost 4 bases, J lost 7 bases, and 5 bases lay in between. Germline-derived CDR1 and CDR2 are DFQATT and SNEGSKA (reference sequence). In nucleotides, the CDR3 is TGCAGTGCTATCTGGAATGAGCAGTTCTTC. Encoded protein: CSAIWNEQFF.

This clonotype appeared many times. The CDR3, as DNA: TGTGCCAGCAGCCAGGACAGTCCTAAGGGGACAGATACGCAGTATTTT. Encoded protein: CASSQDSPKGTDTQYF. The rearrangement links TRBV2 to TRBJ2-3; tentative D call: TRBD1 (6 bases). The CDR3 has 16 residues. Between the trimmed V and J ends, which lost 6 bases and 3 bases, there was a span of 19 bases. Germline loops: CDR1 SNHLY, CDR2 FYNNEI.

This clonotype was detected ten times or more. The rearrangement joins TRBV5-6 to TRBJ2-4; 10 bases are shared with TRBD1. J lost 6 bases, V lost 2 bases, and 2 bases had no gene match. The CDR3 runs 14 residues. The germline V gene encodes CDR1 SGHDT and CDR2 YYEEEE. CDR3 residues: CASSLDRGPNIQYF. CDR3 nucleotides: TGTGCCAGCAGCTTAGACAGGGGGCCAAACATTCAGTACTTC.

This clonotype was counted between two and nine times. CDR3 DNA sequence: TGTGCCAGCAGTTTATTAGACAGTGAAGCTTTCTTT. Translation gives CASSLLDSEAFF. This chain joins TRBV28 and TRBJ1-1; weak D call: TRBD1 (5 bases). The V gene lost 1 base and the J gene lost 7 bases, with 7 bases spanning the gap. The CDR3 consists of 12 residues. Germline lookup yields CDR1 MDHEN and CDR2 SYDVKM.

V gene TRBV4-1 combines with J gene TRBJ2-7, with D unresolved. Between the trimmed V and J ends, which lost 0 bases and 6 bases, there was a span of 9 bases. In germline, CDR1 is MGHRA, CDR2 YSYEKL. The CDR3 runs 13 residues. The CDR3 sequence: CASSQEMTSEQYF. CDR3 bases: TGCGCCAGCAGCCAAGAAATGACGAGCGAGCAGTACTTC.

The sample holds a few counts of this clonotype. The V gene is TRBV20-1, the J gene TRBJ2-3, with 10 bases aligning to TRBD2. The length of the CDR3 is 16 residues. Per germline, CDR1 DFQATT and CDR2 SNEGSKA (reference sequence). Trimming removed 2 bases from V and 4 bases from J; junction bases left unmatched: 9. The CDR3 coding sequence is TGCAGTGCTAGATTAACCAATAGCGGGAGGCCAGATACGCAGTATTTT. This encodes CSARLTNSGRPDTQYF.

This clonotype has only one observation. Just one base apart from a much larger clone, this may be a read error. The chain carries TRBV27 and TRBJ2-3; D is unclear. The CDR3 is 13 amino acids. V dropped 6 bases and J dropped 4 bases, with 11 bases sitting between them. Per the germline V gene, CDR1 is MNHEY and CDR2 is SMNVEV (reference sequence). CDR3 nucleotide sequence: TGTGCCAGCAGCCCTAGGGTCCCAGATACGCAGTATTTT. It yields the protein CASSPRVPDTQYF.

This clonotype was counted many times. The chain combines TRBV6-1 with TRBJ2-1, with no clear D. Germline loops: CDR1 MNHNS, CDR2 SASEGT. CDR3 length: 15 residues. The ends were cut back, 5 bases at V and 1 base at J, with 12 bases in the middle. CDR3 nucleotides: TGTGCCAGCAGTTATGCCCTGGCATCCTACAATGAGCAGTTCTTC. Translated, it gives CASSYALASYNEQFF.